A selection of T cell receptor beta chains follows, all from one sample in a study of a mutant IDH1 vaccine in newly diagnosed glioma. These receptors have no known antigen. TCRdb's copy holds only in-frame clones and misses some; the assay was immunoSEQ multiplex PCR. This repertoire shows around 40,000 clones, approximately 90% found once; its top ten account for 1.5%. Material: PBMCs, obtained from a glioma patient whose treatment included an IDH1 peptide vaccine. These receptors came from a man aged 35-49 years with glioma. Both conserved end residues are part of each CDR3. D genes are given only for firm matches. The size entry is marked missing in some rows and otherwise reads once, few, many or a size class.

d_gene: NA; abundance: NA; v_gene: TRBV15; j_gene: TRBJ2-5; CDR3aa: CATSIGSGQETQYF; CDR3nt: TGTGCCACCAGCATAGGCAGTGGGCAAGAGACCCAGTACTTC
d_gene: NA; abundance: NA; v_gene: TRBV7-2; j_gene: TRBJ2-7; CDR3aa: CASSPHRRQSYEQYF; CDR3nt: TGTGCCAGCAGCCCTCATAGAAGACAGAGCTACGAGCAGTACTTC
d_gene: TRBD2; abundance: NA; v_gene: TRBV4-3; j_gene: TRBJ2-7; CDR3aa: CASSQDTSGRLEQYF; CDR3nt: TGCGCCAGCAGCCAAGATACTAGCGGGAGACTCGAGCAGTACTTC
d_gene: TRBD2; abundance: NA; v_gene: TRBV9; j_gene: TRBJ2-1; CDR3aa: CASSAGTSGSSYNEQFF; CDR3nt: TGTGCCAGCAGCGCTGGGACTAGCGGGAGCTCCTACAATGAGCAGTTCTTC
d_gene: TRBD2; abundance: few; v_gene: TRBV6-5; j_gene: TRBJ2-3; CDR3aa: CASSYSPGRADTQYF; CDR3nt: TGTGCCAGCAGTTACTCACCAGGGAGGGCAGATACGCAGTATTTT
d_gene: TRBD1; abundance: few; v_gene: TRBV15; j_gene: TRBJ1-4; CDR3aa: CATSRDAGTGNEKLFF; CDR3nt: TGTGCCACCAGCAGAGATGCCGGGACAGGGAATGAAAAACTGTTTTTT
d_gene: NA; abundance: NA; v_gene: TRBV7-6; j_gene: TRBJ2-3; CDR3aa: CASSSQGGASSTDTQYF; CDR3nt: TGTGCCAGCAGCTCCCAAGGAGGCGCCTCTAGCACAGATACGCAGTATTTT
d_gene: NA; abundance: NA; v_gene: TRBV30; j_gene: TRBJ2-4; CDR3aa: CAWSPRSVKNIQYF; CDR3nt: TGTGCCTGGAGCCCCAGGTCGGTAAAAAACATTCAGTACTTC
d_gene: TRBD1; abundance: NA; v_gene: TRBV6-1; j_gene: TRBJ2-1; CDR3aa: CASFDRGVYNEQFF; CDR3nt: TGTGCCAGCTTCGACAGGGGTGTCTACAATGAGCAGTTCTTC
d_gene: NA; abundance: few; v_gene: TRBV27; j_gene: TRBJ2-1; CDR3aa: CASSVLRQPGLSYQPIYNEQFF; CDR3nt: TGTGCCAGCAGTGTACTTCGGCAGCCGGGACTTTCCTACCAACCTATCTACAATGAGCAGTTCTTC
d_gene: TRBD1; abundance: once; v_gene: TRBV5-6; j_gene: TRBJ1-2; CDR3aa: CASSPTGQGGYGYTF; CDR3nt: TGTGCCAGCAGCCCCACGGGACAGGGCGGCTATGGCTACACCTTC
d_gene: NA; abundance: NA; v_gene: TRBV11-2; j_gene: TRBJ1-1; CDR3aa: CASRPGVAGGTEAFF; CDR3nt: TGTGCCAGCAGACCGGGGGTAGCGGGCGGGACTGAAGCTTTCTTT
d_gene: NA; abundance: NA; v_gene: TRBV19; j_gene: TRBJ2-5; CDR3aa: CASSQVPKETQYF; CDR3nt: TGTGCCAGTAGCCAGGTACCCAAAGAGACCCAGTACTTC
d_gene: NA; abundance: NA; v_gene: TRBV2; j_gene: TRBJ1-5; CDR3aa: CASSPDSSNQPQHF; CDR3nt: TGTGCCAGCAGTCCTGACAGTAGTAATCAGCCCCAGCATTTT
d_gene: NA; abundance: NA; v_gene: TRBV9; j_gene: TRBJ1-4; CDR3aa: CASSGAGIATNEKLFF; CDR3nt: TGTGCCAGCAGCGGGGCAGGGATTGCAACTAATGAAAAACTGTTTTTT
d_gene: NA; abundance: NA; v_gene: TRBV5-1; j_gene: TRBJ2-2; CDR3aa: CASSLGFNTGELFF; CDR3nt: TGCGCCAGCAGCTTAGGGTTTAACACCGGGGAGCTGTTTTTT
d_gene: NA; abundance: NA; v_gene: TRBV9; j_gene: TRBJ1-4; CDR3aa: CASSGTRQGSRKLFF; CDR3nt: TGTGCCAGCAGCGGGACTCGGCAGGGGTCGAGAAAACTGTTTTTT
d_gene: NA; abundance: NA; v_gene: TRBV7-9; j_gene: TRBJ2-1; CDR3aa: CASSSTRDWENNEQFF; CDR3nt: TGTGCCAGCAGCTCAACCAGGGACTGGGAAAACAATGAGCAGTTCTTC
d_gene: NA; abundance: NA; v_gene: TRBV28; j_gene: TRBJ1-1; CDR3aa: CASSSPGRRNTEAFF; CDR3nt: TGTGCCAGCAGTTCTCCGGGACGTAGGAACACTGAAGCTTTCTTT
d_gene: NA; abundance: NA; v_gene: TRBV28; j_gene: TRBJ2-7; CDR3aa: CASSLLSSYEQYF; CDR3nt: TGTGCCAGCAGTTTATTGAGCTCCTACGAGCAGTACTTC
d_gene: NA; abundance: once; v_gene: TRBV7-9; j_gene: TRBJ2-5; CDR3aa: CASSLGGEQETQYF; CDR3nt: TGTGCCAGCAGCTTAGGAGGAGAACAAGAGACCCAGTACTTC
d_gene: TRBD1; abundance: NA; v_gene: TRBV6-5; j_gene: TRBJ2-2; CDR3aa: CASRQDRGSTGELFF; CDR3nt: TGTGCCAGCAGACAAGACAGGGGTTCCACCGGGGAGCTGTTTTTT
d_gene: NA; abundance: NA; v_gene: TRBV25-1; j_gene: TRBJ2-1; CDR3aa: CASRPRAGRYEQFF; CDR3nt: TGTGCCAGCAGACCCCGCGCTGGCCGCTATGAGCAGTTCTTC
d_gene: TRBD2; abundance: once; v_gene: TRBV28; j_gene: TRBJ2-1; CDR3aa: CASSLPGGPRIEQFF; CDR3nt: TGTGCCAGCAGTTTACCGGGAGGGCCGAGGATTGAGCAGTTCTTC
d_gene: NA; abundance: NA; v_gene: TRBV6-1; j_gene: TRBJ1-2; CDR3aa: CASSESGRYGYTF; CDR3nt: TGTGCCAGCAGTGAATCGGGACGATATGGCTACACCTTC
d_gene: NA; abundance: NA; v_gene: TRBV19; j_gene: TRBJ2-1; CDR3aa: CASSPLEGHEQFF; CDR3nt: TGTGCCAGTAGCCCCCTCGAGGGGCATGAGCAGTTCTTC
d_gene: NA; abundance: NA; v_gene: TRBV5-6; j_gene: TRBJ2-2; CDR3aa: CASSLLLKGSTGELFF; CDR3nt: TGTGCCAGCAGCCTCCTATTGAAGGGAAGCACCGGGGAGCTGTTTTTT
d_gene: TRBD1; abundance: NA; v_gene: TRBV5-1; j_gene: TRBJ1-1; CDR3aa: CASSLGQGLGSTEAFF; CDR3nt: TGCGCCAGCAGCTTAGGACAGGGGCTGGGGAGCACTGAAGCTTTCTTT
d_gene: NA; abundance: few; v_gene: TRBV9; j_gene: TRBJ1-1; CDR3aa: CASNNVGVAAEAFF; CDR3nt: TGTGCCAGCAATAACGTGGGGGTAGCAGCTGAAGCTTTCTTT
d_gene: NA; abundance: NA; v_gene: TRBV10-2; j_gene: TRBJ2-1; CDR3aa: CASSERGGSSYNEQFF; CDR3nt: TGCGCCAGCAGTGAACGCGGGGGCAGCTCCTACAATGAGCAGTTCTTC
d_gene: NA; abundance: NA; v_gene: TRBV5-1; j_gene: TRBJ2-2; CDR3aa: CASSLGADPNTGELFF; CDR3nt: TGCGCCAGCAGCTTGGGGGCAGACCCGAACACCGGGGAGCTGTTTTTT
d_gene: NA; abundance: once; v_gene: TRBV5-5; j_gene: TRBJ1-1; CDR3aa: CASSLGPNTEAFF; CDR3nt: TGTGCCAGCAGCTTGGGGCCGAACACTGAAGCTTTCTTT